A selection of T cell receptor beta chains follows, all from one sample in a study of blood T cell repertoires in COVID-19. Only in-frame clones appear in the TCRdb table, and some are missing; sequencing was by immunoSEQ multiplex PCR. Of approximately 170,000 clones listed, around 85% are singletons. Input material: peripheral blood. These receptor sequences come from a man in his sixties who had recovered from COVID-19. Both conserved end residues are part of each CDR3. D genes are given only for firm matches. Size is stated for part of the rows, as once, few or many counts, or as a class when the clone is expanded.

d_gene	abundance	v_gene	j_gene	CDR3aa	CDR3nt
-	once	TRBV5-8	TRBJ1-2	CASSLEWLLAGARDYGYTF	TGTGCCAGCAGCTTGGAGTGGTTACTAGCCGGGGCTAGGGACTATGGCTACACCTTC
-	-	TRBV7-3	TRBJ1-2	CASSLGGGDGYGYTF	TGTGCCAGCAGCTTAGGCGGAGGGGACGGCTATGGCTACACCTTC
TRBD2	-	TRBV11-2	TRBJ2-1	CASSSGTSGPYNEQFF	TGTGCCAGCAGCTCCGGGACTAGCGGCCCCTACAATGAGCAGTTCTTC
-	few	TRBV7-2	TRBJ2-3	CASSSGLKDTQYF	TGTGCCAGCAGCTCAGGGCTGAAAGATACGCAGTATTTT
TRBD1	-	TRBV7-9	TRBJ2-7	CASSFQGQGAYEQYF	TGTGCCAGCAGCTTCCAGGGACAGGGGGCCTACGAGCAGTACTTC
-	-	TRBV3-1/TRBV3-2	TRBJ1-2	CASSQDYVTDLYGYTF	TGTGCCAGCAGCCAAGATTATGTGACAGATCTCTATGGCTACACCTTC
-	-	TRBV5-1	TRBJ1-2	CASSRAPGNVVGYTF	TGCGCCAGCAGCCGTGCCCCAGGGAACGTCGTAGGCTACACCTTC
-	-	TRBV11-1	TRBJ1-4	CASSLTGHKEKLFF	TGTGCCAGCAGCTTAACCGGACATAAGGAAAAACTGTTTTTT
-	-	TRBV11-2	TRBJ1-1	CASSFLGGNTEAFF	TGTGCCAGCAGCTTTTTAGGGGGGAACACTGAAGCTTTCTTT
-	-	TRBV27	TRBJ2-7	CASSLGNSYEQYF	TGTGCCAGCAGTTTAGGCAACTCCTACGAGCAGTACTTC